This passage covers 10 T cell receptor beta chains from one sample sequenced in a study of identical twins' blood T cells. A single record per CDR3 protein comes from TCRdb applying MiXCR to the 5' RACE reads. The table lists roughly 340,000 distinct CDR3 sequences, about 28% of them singletons. Sequences were obtained from PBMCs. The receptors originated from a woman between 18 and 55 years old in good health.

J is TRBJ1-2 and V is TRBV10-3; D not resolved. The CDR3 consists of 15 residues. Germline loops: CDR1 ENHRY, CDR2 SYGVKD. Trimming removed 0 bases at V and 4 bases at J, with 12 bases between. The CDR3 nucleotides read TGTGCCATCAGTGAGTCTAAGGAACAGCTCTATGGCTACACCTTC. The encoded protein is CAISESKEQLYGYTF.

This clonotype occurred many times. The genes are TRBV2 and TRBJ1-1; D uncertain. The length of the CDR3 is 13 residues. Germline values: CDR1 SNHLY, CDR2 FYNNEI. Trimming left V 0 bases short and J 2 bases short, with 4 bases between. In DNA form, the CDR3 reads TGTGCCAGCAGTGAAGCCCTTAACACTGAAGCTTTCTTT. Residues: CASSEALNTEAFF.

The chain links TRBV12-3 or TRBV12-4 to TRBJ2-7, with 7 bases that match TRBD1. V was clipped by 5 bases and J by 0 bases; unmatched bases: 4. The CDR3 sequence is 14 residues long. In DNA form, the CDR3 reads TGTGCCAGCAGTATTACAGGGGACTCCTACGAGCAGTACTTC. As protein: CASSITGDSYEQYF.

The rearrangement joins TRBV7-7 to TRBJ2-7; no definite D call. Germline loops: CDR1 SSHAT, CDR2 FNYEAQ (reference sequence). V was pared by 6 bases and J by 1 base, with 13 bases between. The CDR3 extends over 14 amino acids. The CDR3 region is CASSSTRSSYEQYF. CDR3 bases: TGTGCCAGCAGTTCCACCCGCAGTTCCTACGAGCAGTACTTC.

This chain links TRBV12-3 or TRBV12-4 with TRBJ1-1, with TRBD1 matching over 7 bases. J lost 1 base, V lost 5 bases, and 4 bases had no gene match. The CDR3 loop spans 14 amino acids. CDR3 DNA: TGTGCCAGCAGTCAACGGACAGGGAACACTGAAGCTTTCTTT. Its translation is CASSQRTGNTEAFF.

This clonotype appeared many times. The V call is TRBV2, the J call TRBJ1-1; TRBD1 aligns across 7 bases. This CDR3 comprises 13 residues. The V segment lost 2 bases and the J segment 3 bases; nucleotides outside the gene matches: 0. Germline V gene sequence: CDR1 SNHLY, CDR2 FYNNEI. The CDR3 DNA reads as TGTGCCAGCAGTGAACAGGGGGACACTGAAGCTTTCTTT. Its translation is CASSEQGDTEAFF.

This clonotype occurred a few times. The rearrangement uses TRBV7-2 and TRBJ2-7; D gene unclear. There are 16 residues in the CDR3. With 0 bases removed from V and 6 bases from J, the gap between germline ends came to 18 bases. The germline gives CDR1 SGHTA, CDR2 FQGNSA. CDR3 sequence: CASSLADWFLGSEQYF. The CDR3 bases are TGTGCCAGCAGCTTAGCCGATTGGTTCTTAGGTTCCGAGCAGTACTTC.

About this clonotype: A read error may be the cause here, since a much bigger clone is one base away. The chain uses TRBV29-1 and TRBJ1-1; the D is unclear. The CDR3 contains 14 residues. Looked up from germline, CDR1 is SQVTM and CDR2 is ANQGSEA. CDR3 in DNA: TGCGGCGTTGGTAGGGCAAATGGTGACACTGAAGCTTTCTTT. It encodes CGVGRANGDTEAFF.

V gene TRBV7-9 combines with J gene TRBJ1-1, with no clear D. The CDR3 is made up of 13 amino acids. The V end lost 6 bases, the J end lost 1 base, and 9 bases lay between the germline ends. Germline CDR1 SEHNR, CDR2 FQNEAQ (reference sequence). The CDR3 protein is CASRSPGNTEAFF. DNA of the CDR3: TGTGCCAGCAGGTCCCCGGGGAACACTGAAGCTTTCTTT.

The rearrangement links TRBV19 to TRBJ1-2; the match to TRBD1 covers 9 bases. The ends lost 3 bases at V and 5 bases at J; junction bases unmatched: 4. CDR3 length equals 14 residues. Germline CDR1 and CDR2: LNHDA and SQIVND (reference sequence). The DNA for the CDR3 is TGTGCCAGTAGTATGACACAGGGGGCATATGGCTACACCTTC. As protein: CASSMTQGAYGYTF.